A single sample gave rise to the 18 T cell receptor beta chains below, sequenced in a study of blood T cell repertoires in COVID-19 (dated by TCRdb to the early 2020s). Libraries were prepared through the immunoSEQ multiplex PCR assay. This is the immuneACCESS table as TCRdb keeps it, with only in-frame sequences that have V and J called. A part of the clones is gone; compared with another copy, unresolved V genes explain less than half, and the rest is unexplained. A total of under 45,000 clones appear in this sample, around 80% of them only once. Over 25% of the sample lies in the top ten. Sequences were obtained from peripheral blood. The receptors shown here come from a man at least 80 years old with acute or convalescent COVID-19.

V is TRBV3-1 (or the pseudogene TRBV3-2) and J is TRBJ2-2, with no clear D. The CDR3 runs to 14 residues. The germline CDR1 and CDR2 sequences are LGHDT and YNNKEL (reference sequence). V dropped 3 bases and J dropped 4 bases, with 9 bases sitting between them. CDR3 in DNA: TGTGCCAGCAGCCAGCCACAGAGCACCGGGGAGCTGTTTTTT. Its translation: CASSQPQSTGELFF.

This clone appeared a few times. The gene calls are TRBV10-3 and TRBJ2-7; 7 positions agree with TRBD2. The CDR3 runs to 13 residues. CDR1 and CDR2 from the germline V gene are ENHRY and SYGVKD. Unmatched junction bases numbered 8, after V lost 7 bases and J lost 5 bases. CDR3 bases: TGTGCCATCATGGGGGGGAGCTTACACGAGCAGTACTTC. Translated: CAIMGGSLHEQYF.

V usage is TRBV11-3 and J usage is TRBJ2-1; the match to TRBD2 covers 13 bases. The V gene end was trimmed by 2 bases and the J gene end by 0 bases; junction bases not matched to a gene: 7. This CDR3 is built from 19 residues. Germline assignment: CDR1 SGHNT and CDR2 YENEEA. The CDR3 reads CASSLRTSGSGRSYNEQFF. The CDR3 DNA is TGTGCCAGCAGCTTAAGGACTAGCGGGAGCGGCCGCTCCTACAATGAGCAGTTCTTC.

This chain links TRBV5-4 with TRBJ2-7, with TRBD2 identical over 13 bases. The CDR3 loop spans 16 amino acids. Germline loops: CDR1 SGHNT, CDR2 YYREEE (reference sequence). V lost 4 bases to trimming and J lost 2 bases; unmatched junction nucleotides: 6. Here the CDR3 reads CASSPGTSGAAYEQYF. DNA for the CDR3: TGTGCCAGCAGCCCCGGGACTAGCGGGGCCGCCTACGAGCAGTACTTC.

The chain carries TRBV9 and TRBJ2-5; no clear D gene. Deletions cut 0 bases from V and 2 bases from J, with 17 bases between. Per germline, CDR1 SGDLS and CDR2 YYNGEE. The CDR3 has 17 amino acids. The CDR3 DNA reads as TGTGCCAGCAGCGTAGTTGGCGGCGGCGGTTTTCAAGAGACCCAGTACTTC. Its protein is CASSVVGGGGFQETQYF.

This clone was counted many times. The genes are TRBV7-2 and TRBJ2-5, with a tentative D call TRBD2 (6 bases). The CDR3 has 13 amino acids. From germline, CDR1 is SGHTA and CDR2 FQGNSA. V was trimmed by 5 bases and J by 8 bases, leaving 15 bases between them. CDR3 sequence: CASSTIGGPTQYF. CDR3 sequence (DNA): TGTGCCAGCAGCACAATAGGAGGGCCCACCCAGTACTTC.

The rearrangement uses TRBV10-1 and TRBJ1-1; D unresolved. Deletions cut 4 bases from V and 5 bases from J, with 8 bases between. The CDR3 sequence is 12 residues long. Per the germline V gene, CDR1 is WNHNN and CDR2 is SYGVQD (reference sequence). The CDR3, as DNA: TGCGCCAGCAGTGCGGGGAAGACTGAAGCTTTCTTT. This sequence encodes CASSAGKTEAFF.

The rearrangement uses TRBV5-1 and TRBJ2-3; the match to TRBD2 covers 15 bases. CDR1 is SGHRS and CDR2 is YFSETQ in the germline V gene. Trimming took 4 bases from V and 4 from J; bases not matched to a gene: 4. The CDR3 loop spans 16 amino acids. Written as DNA, the CDR3 is TGCGCCAGCAGCGAGGGACTAGCGGGAGGTTCAGATACGCAGTATTTT. Protein sequence: CASSEGLAGGSDTQYF. The full variable domain, its missing parts supplied by reference TRBV5-1 and TRBJ2-3, is KAGVTQTPRYLIKTRGQQVTLSCSPISGHRSVSWYQQTPGQGLQFLFEYFSETQRNKGNFPGRFSGRQFSNSRSEMNVSTLELGDSALYLCASSEGLAGGSDTQYFGPGTRLTVL.

V usage is TRBV7-9 and J usage is TRBJ1-1; TRBD1 matches 8 bases. Trimming cost V 3 bases and J 0 bases; bases outside gene matches: 12. The CDR3 runs 18 residues. Germline-derived CDR1 and CDR2 are SEHNR and FQNEAQ (reference sequence). The CDR3 spells CASSFPISQGAMNTEAFF. CDR3 DNA: TGTGCCAGCAGCTTCCCCATTAGCCAGGGGGCAATGAACACTGAAGCTTTCTTT.

The chain combines TRBV3-1 (or the pseudogene TRBV3-2) with TRBJ2-7; D perhaps matches TRBD2 (5 bases). Germline-derived CDR1 and CDR2 are LGHDT and YNNKEL (reference sequence). V dropped 1 base and J dropped 2 bases, with 12 bases sitting between them. CDR3 length equals 15 residues. DNA of the CDR3: TGTGCCAGCAGCCAAGTGGTACGGGGAACCTACGAGCAGTACTTC. Translating gives CASSQVVRGTYEQYF.

V is TRBV27 and J is TRBJ2-1, with 8 bases aligning to TRBD2. Trimming cost V 6 bases and J 1 base; bases outside gene matches: 14. The germline V gene encodes CDR1 MNHEY and CDR2 SMNVEV (reference sequence). The CDR3 runs to 18 residues. This CDR3 reads CASRSTSGGVLSYNEQFF. CDR3 nucleotides: TGTGCCAGCAGGTCCACTAGCGGTGGGGTCCTGTCCTACAATGAGCAGTTCTTC.

CDR3 nucleotides: TGCAGCGTGAGAACAGGGGGCGAAAGGCCTCAGCCCCAGCATTTT. It translates to CSVRTGGERPQPQHF. The chain recombines TRBV29-1 with TRBJ1-5; 9 bases align to TRBD1. The germline CDR1 and CDR2 sequences are SQVTM and ANQGSEA. The CDR3 extends over 15 amino acids. Trimming removed 6 bases from V and 6 bases from J; junction bases left unmatched: 12.

As to this clone: The same CDR3 can be traced to other DNA sequences in this sample. The chain is built from TRBV30 and TRBJ2-7, with a tentative D call TRBD2 (5 bases). CDR1 GTSNPN and CDR2 SVGIG come from the germline V gene (reference sequence). CDR3 length: 11 residues. Trimming shortened V by 0 bases and J by 5 bases, and 5 bases separated the two germline ends. In nucleotides, the CDR3 is TGTGCCTGGAGTGTACTAGACGAGCAGTACTTC. Translation gives CAWSVLDEQYF.

The rearrangement uses TRBV2 and TRBJ1-5; possible D gene TRBD1, 5 bases. CDR1 SNHLY and CDR2 FYNNEI come from the germline V gene. The CDR3 runs 13 residues. Trimming took off 5 bases at V and 4 bases at J, with 9 bases between the two ends. The CDR3 coding sequence is TGTGCCAGCAGTTATGACAGAAATCAGCCCCAGCATTTT. It specifies CASSYDRNQPQHF.

This clone was seen more than once but under ten times. The V gene is TRBV6-5, the J gene TRBJ1-2; the match to TRBD1 covers 10 bases. V trimming: 2 bases; J trimming: 6 bases; junction bases outside the gene matches: 6. Germline-derived CDR1 and CDR2 are MNHEY and SVGAGI. The CDR3 extends over 15 amino acids. The DNA for the CDR3 is TGTGCCAGCAGTTACCTTGACAGGGGGCAAGATGGCTACACCTTC. This codes for CASSYLDRGQDGYTF.

The chain has TRBV5-8 and TRBJ2-6; D ambiguous. The CDR3 is made up of 15 amino acids. V lost 4 bases and J 0 bases, leaving 8 bases between the germline ends. Germline V lookup: CDR1 SGHTS, CDR2 YDEGEE. CDR3 in amino acids: CASSRTFSGANVLTF. CDR3 DNA: TGTGCCAGCAGCCGCACATTCTCTGGGGCCAACGTCCTGACTTTC.

This sequence joins TRBV21-1 and TRBJ2-5; the D call in the table, TRBD1, was not verified against the DNA. TRBV21-1 is a listed pseudogene. The length of the CDR3 is 20 residues. The CDR3 loop is CASSNLYLGRHHQLQETQYF. CDR3 bases: TGTGCCAGCAGCAATCTATATCTGGGGCGACACCACCAACTACAAGAGACCCAGTACTTC.

This clone was seen only a few times. At one end the junction does not follow the germline gene, possibly because of a read error. The rearrangement uses TRBV30 and TRBJ2-7, with D maybe TRBD1 (5 bases). The CDR3 is 11 residues long. CDR1 and CDR2 (germline): GTSNPN, SVGIG (reference sequence). The DNA for the CDR3 is TGTGCCTGGAGTCAAACAGGATACCCCCACTTC. Amino acid sequence: CAWSQTGYPHF.